The TCR beta chain under discussion was sequenced for a study of blood T cell repertoires in COVID-19. The repertoire was sequenced with immunoSEQ multiplex PCR; TCRdb's copy has only in-frame clones and lacks some. Among about 250,000 clones listed, roughly four fifths were seen once. Trimming at V came to 5 bases and at J to 5 bases, leaving 7 bases not matched to a gene. This CDR3 is 15 amino acids long. Germline V gene data show CDR1 as SGHTA and CDR2 as FQGNSA. The sample comprised peripheral blood. This receptor was obtained from a woman aged 70 to 79 with acute or convalescent COVID-19. The chain is built from TRBV7-2 and TRBJ1-2, with 11 bases matching TRBD1. Here the CDR3 DNA reads TGTGCCAGCAGCCCTGGACAGGGGGCAGGTTATGGCTACACCTTC. Its protein product is CASSPGQGAGYGYTF.